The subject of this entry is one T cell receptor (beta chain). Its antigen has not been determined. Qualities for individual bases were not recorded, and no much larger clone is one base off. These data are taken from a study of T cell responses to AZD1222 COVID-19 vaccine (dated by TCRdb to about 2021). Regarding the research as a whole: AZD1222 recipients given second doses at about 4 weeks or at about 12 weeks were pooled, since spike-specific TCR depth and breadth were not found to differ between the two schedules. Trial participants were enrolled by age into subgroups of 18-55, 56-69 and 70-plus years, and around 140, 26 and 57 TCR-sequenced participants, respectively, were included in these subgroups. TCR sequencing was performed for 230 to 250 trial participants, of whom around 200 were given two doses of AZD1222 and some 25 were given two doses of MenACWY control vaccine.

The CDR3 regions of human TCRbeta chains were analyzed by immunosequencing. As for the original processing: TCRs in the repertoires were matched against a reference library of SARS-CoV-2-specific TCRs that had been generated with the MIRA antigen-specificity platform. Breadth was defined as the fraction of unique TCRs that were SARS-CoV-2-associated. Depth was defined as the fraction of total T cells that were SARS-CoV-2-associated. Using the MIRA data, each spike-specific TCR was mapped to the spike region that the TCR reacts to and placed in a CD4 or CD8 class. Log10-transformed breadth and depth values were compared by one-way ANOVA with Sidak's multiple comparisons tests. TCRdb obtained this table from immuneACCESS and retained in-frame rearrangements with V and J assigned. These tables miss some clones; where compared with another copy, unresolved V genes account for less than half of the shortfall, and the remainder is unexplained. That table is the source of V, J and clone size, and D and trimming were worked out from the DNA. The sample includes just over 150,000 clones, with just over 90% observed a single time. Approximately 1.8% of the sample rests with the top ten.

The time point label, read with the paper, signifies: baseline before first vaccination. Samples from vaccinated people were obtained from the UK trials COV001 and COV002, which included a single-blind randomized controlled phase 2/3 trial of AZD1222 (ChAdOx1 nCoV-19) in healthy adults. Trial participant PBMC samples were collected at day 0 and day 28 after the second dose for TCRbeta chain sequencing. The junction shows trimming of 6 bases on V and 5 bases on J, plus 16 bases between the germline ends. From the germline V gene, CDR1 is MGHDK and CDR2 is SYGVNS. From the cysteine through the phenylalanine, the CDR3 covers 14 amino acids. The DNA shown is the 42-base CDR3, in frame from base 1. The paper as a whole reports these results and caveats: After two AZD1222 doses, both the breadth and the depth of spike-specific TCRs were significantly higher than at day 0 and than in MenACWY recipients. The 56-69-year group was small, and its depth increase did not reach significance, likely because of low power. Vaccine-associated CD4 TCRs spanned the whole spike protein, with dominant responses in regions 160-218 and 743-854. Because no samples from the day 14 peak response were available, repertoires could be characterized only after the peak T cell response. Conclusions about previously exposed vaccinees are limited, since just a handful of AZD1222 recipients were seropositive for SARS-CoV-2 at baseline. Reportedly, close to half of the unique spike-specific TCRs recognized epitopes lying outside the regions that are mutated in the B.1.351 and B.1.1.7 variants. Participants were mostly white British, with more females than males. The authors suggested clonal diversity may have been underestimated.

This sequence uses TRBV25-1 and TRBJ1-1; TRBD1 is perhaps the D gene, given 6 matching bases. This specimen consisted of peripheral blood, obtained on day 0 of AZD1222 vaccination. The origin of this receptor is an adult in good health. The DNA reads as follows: TGTGCCAGCAGCCTAGCAGGGGAACGAACTGAAGCTTTCTTT. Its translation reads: CASSLAGERTEAFF. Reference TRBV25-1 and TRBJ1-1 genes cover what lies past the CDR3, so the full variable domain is EADIYQTPRYLVIGTGKKITLECSQTMGHDKMYWYQQDPGMELHLIHYSYGVNSTEKGDLSSESTVSRIRTEHFPLTLESARPSHTSQYLCASSLAGERTEAFFGQGTRLTVV.